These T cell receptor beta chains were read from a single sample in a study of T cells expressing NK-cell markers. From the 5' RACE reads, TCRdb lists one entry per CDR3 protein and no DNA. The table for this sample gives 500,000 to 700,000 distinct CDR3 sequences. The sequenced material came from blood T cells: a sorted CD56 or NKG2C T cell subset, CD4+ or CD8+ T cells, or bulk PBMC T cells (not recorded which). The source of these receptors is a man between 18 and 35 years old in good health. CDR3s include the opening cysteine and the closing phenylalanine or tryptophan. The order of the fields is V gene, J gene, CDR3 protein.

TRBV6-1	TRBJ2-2	CASSRAGASNTGELFF
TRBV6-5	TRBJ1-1	CASSYSSGYTEAFF
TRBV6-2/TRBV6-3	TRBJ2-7	CATMFGDSYEQYF
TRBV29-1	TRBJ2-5	CSTPTMGGAETQYF
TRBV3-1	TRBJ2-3	CASSQGSVAGDTQYF
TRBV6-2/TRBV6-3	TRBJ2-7	CASTTGVAGEQYF
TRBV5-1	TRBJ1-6	CASNSDSSYNSPLHF
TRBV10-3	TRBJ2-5	CAISDRVSEETQYF
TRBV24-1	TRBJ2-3	CATSDPDTTDTQYF
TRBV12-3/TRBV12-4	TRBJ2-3	CASTPSDTQYF
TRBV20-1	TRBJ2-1	CSARPRRNNEQFF
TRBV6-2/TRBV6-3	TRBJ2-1	CASKTGGLGNEQFF
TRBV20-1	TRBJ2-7	CSARDPSGSYEQYF
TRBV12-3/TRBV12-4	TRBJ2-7	CASSWGGTSSYEQYF
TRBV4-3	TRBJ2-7	CASSQGGSGTNSYEQYF
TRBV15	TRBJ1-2	CATSRRGGASGYTF
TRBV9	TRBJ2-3	CASSGGEGGLTDTQYF
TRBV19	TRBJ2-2	CASSMASAGELFF
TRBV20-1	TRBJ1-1	CSARDADMPRAFF
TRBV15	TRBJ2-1	CATSGAGLAGLYNEQFF
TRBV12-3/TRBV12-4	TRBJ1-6	CASSLARGHYPSPLHF
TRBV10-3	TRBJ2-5	CAVQPGLAGGETQYF
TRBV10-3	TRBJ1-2	CAISARGQGAGGYTF
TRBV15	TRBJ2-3	CATSRDLVGGTDTQYF
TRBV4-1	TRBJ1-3	CASSGRALSGNTIYF
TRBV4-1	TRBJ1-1	CASSQITRGFMNTEAFF
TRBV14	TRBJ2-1	CASHARGSYNEQFF
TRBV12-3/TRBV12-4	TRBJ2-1	CASSLVGGESYNEQFF
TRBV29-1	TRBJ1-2	CSVVPQGAYGYTF
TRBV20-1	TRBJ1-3	CSAWTGTAGNTIYF
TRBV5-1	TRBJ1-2	CASSFSGTSNYGYTF
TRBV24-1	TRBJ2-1	CATSETLQDGSYNEQFF
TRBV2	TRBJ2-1	CASRVDYARFF
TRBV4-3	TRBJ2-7	CASSQSLAGVGYEQYF
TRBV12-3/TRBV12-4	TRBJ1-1	CASSLGGGTRAAFF
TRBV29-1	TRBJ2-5	CSVEDRNGRQETQYF
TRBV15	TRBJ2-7	CATSREGQASYEQYF
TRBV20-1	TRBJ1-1	CSLTHTIGSEAFF
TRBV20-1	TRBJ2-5	CSARDGTSGRMRETQYF
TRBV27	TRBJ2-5	CASRGGGTQYF
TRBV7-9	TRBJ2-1	CASSLKTATYNEQFF
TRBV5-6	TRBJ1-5	CASSRWGYSNQPQHF
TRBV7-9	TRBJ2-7	CASSSQGLPYEQYF
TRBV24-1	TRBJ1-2	CATSDSTGGNYGYTF